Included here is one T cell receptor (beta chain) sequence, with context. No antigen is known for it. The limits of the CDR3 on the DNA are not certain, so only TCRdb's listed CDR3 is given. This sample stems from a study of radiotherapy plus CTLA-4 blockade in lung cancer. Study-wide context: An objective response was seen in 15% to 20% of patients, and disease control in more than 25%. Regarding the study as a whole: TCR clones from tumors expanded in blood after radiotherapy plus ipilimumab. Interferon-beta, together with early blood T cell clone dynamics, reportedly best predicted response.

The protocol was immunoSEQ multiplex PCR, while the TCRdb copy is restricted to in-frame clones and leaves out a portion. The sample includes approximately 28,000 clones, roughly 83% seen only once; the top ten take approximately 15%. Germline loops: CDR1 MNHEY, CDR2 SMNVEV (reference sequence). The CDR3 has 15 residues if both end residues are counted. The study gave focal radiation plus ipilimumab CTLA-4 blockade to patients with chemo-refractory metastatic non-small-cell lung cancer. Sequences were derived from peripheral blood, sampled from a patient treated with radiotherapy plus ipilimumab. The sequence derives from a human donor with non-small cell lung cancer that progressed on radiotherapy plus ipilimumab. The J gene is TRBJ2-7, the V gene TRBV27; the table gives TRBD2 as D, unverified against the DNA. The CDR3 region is CASSSSEGGRYEQYF.